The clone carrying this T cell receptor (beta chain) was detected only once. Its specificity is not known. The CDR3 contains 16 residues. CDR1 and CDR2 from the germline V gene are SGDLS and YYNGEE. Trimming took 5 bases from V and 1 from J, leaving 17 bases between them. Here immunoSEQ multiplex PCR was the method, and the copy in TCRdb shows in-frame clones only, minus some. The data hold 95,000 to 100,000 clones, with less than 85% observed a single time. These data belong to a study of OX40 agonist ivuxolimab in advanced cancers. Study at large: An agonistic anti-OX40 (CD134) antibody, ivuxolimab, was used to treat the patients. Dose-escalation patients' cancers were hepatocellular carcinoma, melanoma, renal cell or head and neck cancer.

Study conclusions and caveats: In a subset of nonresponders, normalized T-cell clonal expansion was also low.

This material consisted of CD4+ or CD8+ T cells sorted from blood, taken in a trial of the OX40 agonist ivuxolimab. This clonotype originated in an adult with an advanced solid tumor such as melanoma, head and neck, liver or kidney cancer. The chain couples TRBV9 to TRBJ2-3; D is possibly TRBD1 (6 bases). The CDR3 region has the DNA TGTGCCAGCAGTGCACTTCCGGGACATGGCACAGATACGCAGTATTTT. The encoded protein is CASSALPGHGTDTQYF. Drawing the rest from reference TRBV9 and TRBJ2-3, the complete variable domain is DSGVTQTPKHLITATGQRVTLRCSPRSGDLSVYWYQQSLDQGLQFLIQYYNGEERAKGNILERFSAQQFPDLHSELNLSSLELGDSALYFCASSALPGHGTDTQYFGPGTRLTVL.